This T cell receptor (beta chain) was sequenced in a study of CD8+CD57+ T cells in acquired aplastic anemia. Overall study context: Mean DNA quantity obtained from sorted CD4+ and CD8+ cells was 2.5 to 4 ug.

The germline CDR1 and CDR2 sequences are SNHLY and FYNNEI. The CDR3 covers 12 residues. V was cut by 6 bases and J by 9 bases, with 9 bases left in between. The table lists this clonotype with many counts. For CDR3 and TCR beta VDJ profiling, genomic DNA was the template used. MiXCR, applied by TCRdb to the reads, yields one record per CDR3 protein. The sample includes hundreds of thousands of distinct CDR3 sequences, less than 35% of them seen just once. Only patients with CD8+CD57+ cell expansion on flow cytometry were chosen for sequencing. Severe acquired aplastic anemia was present in every patient. Patients had undergone no therapy by the time their blood was sampled.

The receptor was isolated from a human donor with aplastic anemia. V usage is TRBV2 and J usage is TRBJ1-6, with D unresolved. Sequenced material: sorted CD4+, CD8+, or CD8+CD57+ T cells (not recorded which) from PBMCs. As DNA, the CDR3 is TGTGCCAGCAGACCTATGGGTTCACCCCTCCACTTT. Encoded protein: CASRPMGSPLHF.